This is a list of T cell receptor beta chains from one sample in a study of OX40 agonist ivuxolimab in advanced cancers. Here immunoSEQ multiplex PCR was the method, and the copy in TCRdb shows in-frame clones only, minus some. The sample includes roughly 40,000 clones, approximately 83% of them seen just once. The specimen was CD4+ or CD8+ T cells sorted from blood, collected in a trial of the OX40 agonist ivuxolimab. The receptors here all came from an adult with an advanced solid tumor such as melanoma, head and neck, liver or kidney cancer. The conserved cysteine and the conserved F or W are not part of the CDR3 here. The order of the fields is CDR3 length, J gene, V gene, CDR3 protein.

13 | TRBJ2-4 | TRBV28 | ASSSRTRSRNIQY
13 | TRBJ2-7 | TRBV4-1 | ASSQDQRGSYEQY
19 | TRBJ2-7 | TRBV28 | ASSSNYIITGATSGIYEQY
14 | TRBJ2-1 | TRBV11-2 | ASRPRESGSYNEQF
15 | TRBJ2-3 | TRBV16 | ASSHHLGSSRTDTQY
12 | TRBJ2-3 | TRBV7-3 | ASSLGWGADTQY
11 | TRBJ2-7 | TRBV5-6 | ASTLDRAYEQY
10 | TRBJ1-3 | TRBV7-9 | ASSLESNTIY
15 | TRBJ2-2 | TRBV7-9 | ASSIGDQASGTGELF
14 | TRBJ2-1 | TRBV6-6 | ATVLSGRGSYNEQF
10 | TRBJ1-2 | TRBV29-1 | SVEDRGYGYT
10 | TRBJ2-7 | TRBV9 | ASSAGGYEQY
12 | TRBJ1-5 | TRBV6-4 | AKVTGVDNQPQH
11 | TRBJ2-2 | TRBV28 | ASSRPNTGELF
11 | TRBJ1-5 | TRBV7-8 | ASSPGQNQPQH
13 | . | TRBV6-5 | ASSYSRTGTYEQY
14 | TRBJ2-1 | TRBV7-6 | ASSLGGPSDGNEQF
13 | TRBJ2-5 | TRBV7-2 | ASSLDGRAGETQY
14 | TRBJ2-1 | TRBV19 | ASSASKTYSYNEQF
18 | TRBJ1-6 | TRBV4-2 | ASSQDSLGSWSSYNSPLH
13 | TRBJ2-3 | TRBV18 | ASSLNGRATDTQY
11 | TRBJ2-7 | TRBV6-5 | ASRTGGPYEQY
13 | TRBJ2-5 | TRBV28 | ASSLGASSSETQY
14 | TRBJ2-3 | TRBV27 | ASSSLAGVRADTQY
14 | TRBJ2-3 | TRBV4-2 | ASSQGVSGASDTQY
13 | TRBJ2-1 | TRBV27 | ASSLLAGVRNEQF
11 | TRBJ1-3 | TRBV6-6 | ASKTGGRNTIY
9 | TRBJ2-1 | TRBV7-8 | ASSQWYEQF
13 | TRBJ2-3 | TRBV9 | ASTAGGIWGDTQY
13 | TRBJ2-1 | TRBV7-6 | ASSLVRAGYNEQF
13 | TRBJ1-1 | TRBV27 | ASTSLMALNTEAF
8 | TRBJ1-3 | TRBV9 | ASAGNTIY
12 | TRBJ2-1 | TRBV9 | ASAGLAGPSEQF
10 | TRBJ2-1 | TRBV9 | ASSVVYNEQF
12 | TRBJ1-4 | TRBV5-6 | ASSLGTGKEKLF
15 | TRBJ2-7 | TRBV27 | ASSILPVGQKAYEQY
12 | TRBJ2-7 | TRBV7-9 | ASSLGSSSYEQY
11 | TRBJ1-5 | TRBV7-9 | ASSPQGDQPQH
14 | TRBJ1-1 | TRBV4-1 | ASSQGTGVMNTEAF
11 | TRBJ2-7 | TRBV9 | ASSVADHYEQY
12 | TRBJ2-3 | TRBV19 | ASSTGLLGDTQY
14 | TRBJ2-2 | TRBV30 | ACPQGISLNTGELF
15 | TRBJ2-7 | TRBV4-3 | ASSQDRARDNGNEQY
14 | TRBJ2-1 | TRBV27 | ASSPDFGGTYNEQF
11 | TRBJ1-1 | TRBV7-9 | ASSFGGWTEAF
14 | TRBJ1-5 | TRBV19 | ASRSPRSGSNQPQH
13 | TRBJ1-5 | TRBV19 | ASSIGSVGNQPQH
13 | TRBJ1-1 | TRBV30 | AWSVKWTANTEAF
12 | TRBJ1-4 | TRBV7-2 | ASSDRAANEKLF
13 | TRBJ2-7 | TRBV4-1 | ASSQPLGQGSEQY